These 31 T cell receptor beta chains were sequenced from one sample in a study of blood T cell repertoires in COVID-19. Repertoires were generated with immunoSEQ multiplex PCR, while TCRdb's copy carries only in-frame clones and drops some. The table lists some 150,000 clones, about 80% of them singletons. The sequenced sample was peripheral blood. All receptors come from a human donor in a cohort sampled during active COVID-19.

The V call is TRBV5-8, the J call TRBJ1-2; D uncertain. V was clipped by 1 base and J by 5 bases, with 6 bases between them. Germline CDR1 and CDR2: SGHTS and YDEGEE. The CDR3 spans 12 residues. The CDR3 sequence is CASSLRAYGYTF. The CDR3, as DNA: TGTGCCAGCAGCTTGCGAGCGTATGGCTACACCTTC. The full variable domain, with the rest looked up from reference TRBV5-8 and TRBJ1-2, is EAGVTQSPTHLIKTRGQQATLRCSPISGHTSVYWYQQALGLGLQFLLWYDEGEERNRGNFPPRFSGRQFPNYSSELNVNALELEDSALYLCASSLRAYGYTFGSGTRLTVV.

This rearrangement joins TRBV29-1 to TRBJ1-2; D possibly corresponds to TRBD1 (6 bases). This CDR3 has 13 residues. Germline V lookup: CDR1 SQVTM, CDR2 ANQGSEA. V lost 6 bases to trimming and J lost 2 bases, with 13 bases between them. DNA of the CDR3: TGCAGCGTAGAGGACAGACAGAACTATGGCTACACCTTC. It encodes CSVEDRQNYGYTF.

Only a few counts were recorded for this clone. The gene calls are TRBV4-1 and TRBJ2-7; TRBD1 matches 9 bases. The V segment lost 8 bases and the J segment 4 bases; nucleotides outside the gene matches: 12. This CDR3 comprises 15 residues. The germline V gene has CDR1 MGHRA and CDR2 YSYEKL. CDR3 bases: TGCGCCAGCCCCCCGGGGACAGGGAATCAATACGAGCAGTACTTC. Translation: CASPPGTGNQYEQYF.

The genes are TRBV18 and TRBJ2-7, with 9 bases identical to TRBD1. CDR3 length: 15 residues. Germline loops: CDR1 KGHSH, CDR2 LQKENI. The J segment lost 0 bases and the V segment lost 6 bases, leaving 6 bases of the junction unmatched. The CDR3 protein is CASSAGTGSSYEQYF. The CDR3 bases are TGTGCCAGCTCGGCCGGGACAGGGAGCTCCTACGAGCAGTACTTC.

V gene TRBV5-8 combines with J gene TRBJ1-1; the match to TRBD1 covers 9 bases. From germline, CDR1 is SGHTS and CDR2 YDEGEE. The CDR3 spans 15 residues. J gave up 5 bases and V 3 bases, and 8 bases lay outside the gene matches. CDR3 bases: TGTGCCAGCAGCTGGGGGGACAGGGTGCCAACTGAAGCTTTCTTT. Translated, it gives CASSWGDRVPTEAFF.

The chain carries TRBV5-1 and TRBJ2-5, with D unresolved. The CDR3 runs to 14 residues. Germline V gives CDR1 SGHRS, CDR2 YFSETQ. V was pared by 0 bases and J by 4 bases, with 10 bases between. In nucleotides, the CDR3 is TGCGCCAGCAGCTTGGGACTTAGGCGAGAGACCCAGTACTTC. Protein: CASSLGLRRETQYF.

This clone was recorded once. CDR3 nucleotide sequence: TGTGCCAGCAGCTCTAGCGGGGGGAGGGAGACCCAGTACTTC. Translating it yields CASSSSGGRETQYF. J is TRBJ2-5 and V is TRBV11-2; the match to TRBD2 covers 11 bases. Germline CDR1 is SGHAT and CDR2 is FQNNGV. The CDR3 runs to 14 residues. Trimming at V came to 4 bases and at J to 5 bases, leaving 3 bases not matched to a gene. The complete variable domain, with remaining parts taken from reference TRBV11-2 and TRBJ2-5, reads EAGVAQSPRYKIIEKRQSVAFWCNPISGHATLYWYQQILGQGPKLLIQFQNNGVVDDSQLPKDRFSAERLKGVDSTLKIQPAKLEDSAVYLCASSSSGGRETQYFGPGTRLLVL.

The chain has TRBV9 and TRBJ1-5; no firm D call. Trimming removed 3 bases from V and 5 bases from J, with 9 bases in between. CDR1 and CDR2 (germline): SGDLS, YYNGEE. This CDR3 has 13 amino acids. The CDR3 protein is CASSALGDQPQHF. DNA of the CDR3: TGTGCCAGCAGCGCCCTTGGAGATCAGCCCCAGCATTTT.

On this clone: The sample carries other DNA sequences with the same CDR3. The J gene is TRBJ1-5, the V gene TRBV9; D remains unclear. Germline CDR1 is SGDLS and CDR2 is YYNGEE. V dropped 0 bases and J dropped 2 bases, with 9 bases sitting between them. The CDR3 is 15 amino acids. The CDR3 DNA reads TGTGCCAGCAGCGTAGGCGGCGGAGGCAATCAGCCCCAGCATTTT. This encodes CASSVGGGGNQPQHF.

V gene TRBV6-6 combines with J gene TRBJ1-5; the match to TRBD1 covers 8 bases. The length of the CDR3 is 13 residues. Germline CDR1 reads MNHNY; CDR2 reads SVGAGI (reference sequence). The V and J ends lost 5 bases and 6 bases, in that order; junction bases with no gene match: 3. The CDR3 here is CASSPQGAQPQHF. For the CDR3, the DNA is TGTGCCAGCAGTCCTCAGGGGGCTCAGCCCCAGCATTTT.

This chain joins TRBV24-1 and TRBJ2-1; TRBD1 matches 10 bases. The J segment lost 2 bases and the V segment lost 4 bases, leaving 7 bases of the junction unmatched. The CDR3 spans 17 residues. CDR1 KGHDR and CDR2 SFDVKD come from the germline V gene. CDR3 residues: CATSDLRTGGTYNEQFF. DNA of the CDR3: TGTGCCACCAGTGACCTTAGGACAGGGGGTACCTACAATGAGCAGTTCTTC.

This chain connects TRBV7-9 to TRBJ1-5; D not certain. The CDR3 covers 13 residues. Germline V CDR1 and CDR2: SEHNR, FQNEAQ (reference sequence). Trimming shortened V by 3 bases and J by 4 bases, and 7 bases separated the two germline ends. For the CDR3, the DNA is TGTGCCAGCAGCTTCGCAGAAAATCAGCCCCAGCATTTT. Amino acids: CASSFAENQPQHF.

This clone has a handful of counts. The gene calls are TRBV18 and TRBJ2-2; 7 bases line up with TRBD2. The J segment lost 3 bases and the V segment lost 3 bases, leaving 7 bases of the junction unmatched. CDR1 KGHSH and CDR2 LQKENI come from the germline V gene. The CDR3 is 16 amino acids. The CDR3 loop is CASSPPEGRDTGELFF. In nucleotides, the CDR3 is TGTGCCAGCTCACCCCCCGAGGGGAGGGACACCGGGGAGCTGTTTTTT.

CDR3 loop: CASSLDRGQGTGELFF. In DNA, the CDR3 is TGTGCCAGCAGCTTGGACAGGGGGCAGGGCACCGGGGAGCTGTTTTTT. The J gene is TRBJ2-2, the V gene TRBV5-6, with TRBD1 matching over 9 bases. CDR1 and CDR2 (germline): SGHDT, YYEEEE. CDR3 length: 16 residues. With V trimmed by 0 bases and J by 4 bases, 4 bases remained unmatched.

This chain's CDR3 is CASMIQLNSNQPQHF. The DNA of the CDR3 is TGTGCCAGCATGATACAGCTTAATAGCAATCAGCCCCAGCATTTT. The chain employs TRBV6-5 and TRBJ1-5; D gene uncertain. The CDR3 runs to 15 residues. Per the germline V gene, CDR1 is MNHEY and CDR2 is SVGAGI. Trimming left V 7 bases short and J 0 bases short, with 13 bases between.

The V and J genes are TRBV5-1 and TRBJ2-2, with 15 positions matching TRBD2. The V segment lost 3 bases and the J segment 3 bases; nucleotides outside the gene matches: 3. This CDR3 has 17 amino acids. Germline values: CDR1 SGHRS, CDR2 YFSETQ. CDR3 DNA sequence: TGCGCCAGCAGCTGGGGACTAGCGGGGGGTGACACCGGGGAGCTGTTTTTT. Translation gives CASSWGLAGGDTGELFF.

The gene calls are TRBV5-1 and TRBJ2-5; TRBD1 aligns across 7 bases. The CDR3 extends over 14 amino acids. Germline CDR1 is SGHRS and CDR2 is YFSETQ. V lost 0 bases and J lost 5; bases outside the gene matches: 4. The CDR3 region has the DNA TGCGCCAGCAGCTTGGAAGGCAGGGGGGAGACCCAGTACTTC. This encodes CASSLEGRGETQYF.

Only a few counts were recorded for this clone. The CDR3 here is CATSFDREGGYTF. The CDR3 nucleotides are TGCGCCACCTCCTTTGACAGGGAAGGCGGCTACACCTTC. The rearrangement uses TRBV10-1 and TRBJ1-2, with 7 nucleotides matching TRBD1. The V gene's germline CDR1 is WNHNN and CDR2 SYGVQD (reference sequence). Losses at the gene ends were 10 bases for V and 8 bases for J; bases not matched to a gene: 13. This CDR3 is 13 amino acids long.

CDR3 in DNA: TGTGCCAGCAGCCAAGGGACAGTCCACACTGAAGCTTTCTTT. Residues: CASSQGTVHTEAFF. J is TRBJ1-1 and V is TRBV3-1 (or the pseudogene TRBV3-2); perhaps TRBD1 as D (6 bases). The CDR3 spans 14 residues. V lost 1 base and J lost 3, with 9 bases in between. The germline V gene encodes CDR1 LGHDT and CDR2 YNNKEL (reference sequence).

In this sample, this clone turned up once. V and J are TRBV10-1 and TRBJ2-1, with unresolved D. Trimming removed 3 bases at V and 3 bases at J, with 15 bases between. The germline CDR1 and CDR2 sequences are WNHNN and SYGVQD (reference sequence). The CDR3 has 16 residues. This chain's CDR3 is CASSDVGRLNYNEQFF. The CDR3 DNA follows: TGCGCCAGCAGTGATGTGGGCAGGCTAAACTACAATGAGCAGTTCTTC.

The CDR3 spells CAISQGAGNTEAFF. DNA for the CDR3: TGTGCCATCAGCCAGGGGGCCGGGAACACTGAAGCTTTCTTT. This chain links TRBV10-3 with TRBJ1-1; 8 bases are a match to TRBD1. Germline CDR1 and CDR2: ENHRY and SYGVKD. Losses at the gene ends were 6 bases for V and 1 base for J; bases not matched to a gene: 4. There are 14 residues in the CDR3.

The gene calls are TRBV19 and TRBJ2-5; weak D call: TRBD1 (5 bases). The CDR3 has 13 residues. Trimming took off 2 bases at V and 3 bases at J, with 7 bases between the two ends. CDR1 and CDR2 from the germline V gene are LNHDA and SQIVND (reference sequence). The CDR3 reads CASSITREETQYF. CDR3 coding DNA: TGTGCCAGTAGTATAACCAGGGAAGAGACCCAGTACTTC.

The chain carries TRBV5-4 and TRBJ2-7; 11 bases fit TRBD1. CDR1 and CDR2 from the germline V gene are SGHNT and YYREEE (reference sequence). The CDR3 covers 14 residues. The V gene end was trimmed by 4 bases and the J gene end by 5 bases; junction bases not matched to a gene: 5. This CDR3 reads CASSRDRGEDEQYF. In DNA, the CDR3 is TGTGCCAGCAGCAGGGACAGGGGGGAAGACGAGCAGTACTTC.

This chain uses TRBV10-3 with TRBJ1-1; D not certain. Trimming cost V 4 bases and J 3 bases, with 9 bases left between them. CDR1 is ENHRY and CDR2 is SYGVKD in the germline V gene. The CDR3 spans 13 residues. The CDR3 is CAISVEPDTEAFF. In DNA form, the CDR3 reads TGTGCCATCAGTGTAGAGCCGGACACTGAAGCTTTCTTT.

V and J are TRBV5-1 and TRBJ2-7, with 10 bases identical to TRBD1. The V gene's germline CDR1 is SGHRS and CDR2 YFSETQ. V shed 7 bases, J shed 4 bases, and the junction held 8 bases outside the gene matches. The CDR3 has 14 amino acids. The CDR3: CASSLTGGGYEQYF. CDR3 DNA sequence: TGCGCCAGCTCATTGACAGGGGGCGGTTACGAGCAGTACTTC.

The J gene is TRBJ2-5, the V gene TRBV5-4; TRBD2 matches at 14 bases. The junction had 8 bases not matched to a gene; V was cut back by 0 bases and J by 10 bases. The CDR3 is 16 amino acids. Germline V CDR1 and CDR2: SGHNT, YYREEE (reference sequence). The CDR3 is CASSLGLAGGKNNQYF. As DNA, the CDR3 is TGTGCCAGCAGCTTGGGACTAGCGGGGGGGAAGAATAACCAGTACTTC.

V and J are TRBV5-4 and TRBJ2-1; a weak D match, TRBD1 (6 bases). Germline assignment: CDR1 SGHNT and CDR2 YYREEE (reference sequence). There are 13 residues in the CDR3. V lost 4 bases to trimming and J lost 8 bases, with 13 bases between them. CDR3 protein: CASSRIPGDEQFF. In DNA form, the CDR3 reads TGTGCCAGCAGCCGGATCCCAGGGGATGAGCAGTTCTTC.

This chain joins TRBV6-4 and TRBJ2-2; TRBD2 is a possible D gene (6 bases). Trimming took 7 bases from V and 2 from J, leaving 14 bases between them. Germline V gives CDR1 MRHNA, CDR2 SNTAGT. There are 15 residues in the CDR3. The CDR3 protein is CASNSGEGNTGELFF. CDR3 nucleotides: TGTGCCAGCAACTCGGGAGAGGGTAACACCGGGGAGCTGTTTTTT.

This chain uses TRBV7-2 with TRBJ2-7; possibly TRBD1 for D (6 bases). V lost 4 bases to trimming and J lost 9 bases, with 19 bases between them. This CDR3 comprises 14 residues. Germline V gives CDR1 SGHTA, CDR2 FQGNSA. The CDR3 is CASSSDRGRRGQYF. The CDR3 DNA reads TGTGCCAGCAGCTCGGACAGAGGCCGGAGAGGGCAGTACTTC.

The chain links TRBV20-1 to TRBJ2-5, with D possibly being TRBD1 (6 bases). This CDR3 has 11 amino acids. Trimming shortened V by 5 bases and J by 9 bases, and 13 bases separated the two germline ends. The germline CDR1 and CDR2 sequences are DFQATT and SNEGSKA (reference sequence). The CDR3 region has the DNA TGCAGTGCTCCTAGGGGGACATCCCAGTACTTC. It is translated as CSAPRGTSQYF.

The V gene is TRBV19, the J gene TRBJ2-7; D not certain. The CDR3 is 15 residues long. Germline CDR1 reads LNHDA; CDR2 reads SQIVND (reference sequence). The V and J ends lost 7 bases and 3 bases respectively, with 19 bases between them. As DNA, the CDR3 is TGTGCCAGTACCGTAAACGAAGCCGGTGGCTACGAGCAGTACTTC. It codes for CASTVNEAGGYEQYF.